This record covers a single T cell receptor beta chain. A J-beta primer mix and a sample-barcoded 5' primer were used in a second PCR of about 7 to 12 cycles. Per-sample output comprised a minimum of 2.5 million paired-end reads containing CDR3. TCRdb re-derived calls from the 5' RACE reads in MiXCR, one entry per CDR3 protein. The table lists roughly 500,000 distinct CDR3 sequences, 25% to 30% of them singletons. This record belongs to a study of blood T cells in healthy people across ages. At the level of the study: About one barcoded beta molecule per two T cells was captured by template switching.

No fewer than 5.5 micrograms of total RNA were isolated from every sample. V was cut by 6 bases and J by 10 bases, with 15 bases left in between. CDR1 MNHEY and CDR2 SVGAGI come from the germline V gene. The CDR3 loop spans 12 amino acids. The V call is TRBV6-5, the J call TRBJ1-1; D ambiguous. This TCR came from a woman aged 65 to 85 in good health. Sequencing was performed on blood. The DNA of the CDR3 is TGTGCCAGCAGCCCCGAACCCACTAGAGCTTTCTTT. This codes for CASSPEPTRAFF.